This entry lists 24 T cell receptor beta chains sequenced from one sample in a study of T cell responses to AZD1222 COVID-19 vaccine. Libraries were prepared by immunoSEQ multiplex PCR; TCRdb keeps only in-frame clonotypes and omits some of them. The table records fewer than 150,000 clones, about nine tenths of them present only once. Material: peripheral blood, obtained on day 0 of AZD1222 vaccination. The receptors were gathered from an adult in good health.

CDR3 loop: CASSFFNPPNEQFF. The CDR3 DNA sequence: TGTGCCAGCAGTTTTTTCAACCCCCCCAATGAGCAGTTCTTC. The rearrangement joins TRBV6-5 to TRBJ2-1, with D hard to call. Looked up from germline, CDR1 is MNHEY and CDR2 is SVGAGI. This CDR3 is built from 14 residues. Trimming left V 4 bases short and J 6 bases short, with 13 bases between.

The rearrangement joins TRBV27 to TRBJ2-7, with D possibly TRBD1 on 7 matching bases. Trimming left V 6 bases short and J 0 bases short, with 18 bases between. Germline assignment: CDR1 MNHEY and CDR2 SMNVEV (reference sequence). The CDR3 totals 16 residues. The CDR3 nucleotides read TGTGCCAGCAGGGGGGGTCGGGACAGCTTCTCCTACGAGCAGTACTTC. Translated, it gives CASRGGRDSFSYEQYF.

V and J are TRBV4-1 and TRBJ1-1; TRBD1 matches at 7 bases. V lost 1 base, J lost 5 bases, and 4 bases stayed unmatched. The length of the CDR3 is 14 residues. CDR1 and CDR2 (germline): MGHRA, YSYEKL. CDR3 protein: CASSQGQGRTEAFF. CDR3 sequence (DNA): TGCGCCAGCAGCCAAGGACAGGGACGGACTGAAGCTTTCTTT.

The chain joins TRBV4-2 to TRBJ1-6; D is undetermined. The CDR3 has 18 residues. V was trimmed by 0 bases and J by 5 bases, leaving 17 bases between them. Germline V lookup: CDR1 LGHNA, CDR2 YNFKEQ. The CDR3: CASSQDSFGGMNNSPLHF. CDR3 nucleotide sequence: TGTGCCAGCAGCCAAGATTCTTTCGGAGGGATGAATAATTCACCCCTCCACTTT.

In this sample, this clone turned up once. The chain combines TRBV7-9 with TRBJ1-2; D is unresolved. V gave up 1 base and J gave up 6 bases, with 9 bases separating them. In germline, CDR1 is SEHNR, CDR2 FQNEAQ (reference sequence). CDR3 size: 13 residues. CDR3: CASSLGTTDGYTF. The DNA of the CDR3 is TGTGCCAGCAGCTTAGGAACTACGGATGGCTACACCTTC.

The chain links TRBV5-4 to TRBJ2-1; 10 nucleotides match TRBD2. With 4 bases clipped from V and 1 base from J, the junction kept 5 bases outside the gene matches. This CDR3 is 16 amino acids long. Germline CDR1 is SGHNT and CDR2 is YYREEE (reference sequence). The DNA of the CDR3 is TGTGCCAGCAGCGCGAGGACTAGCGGTTCCTACAATGAGCAGTTCTTC. Translating gives CASSARTSGSYNEQFF.

This clone was seen only once. The V gene is TRBV7-9, the J gene TRBJ2-1; D unresolved. V was pared by 4 bases and J by 6 bases, with 16 bases between. This CDR3 has 15 residues. Per germline, CDR1 SEHNR and CDR2 FQNEAQ (reference sequence). Here the CDR3 DNA reads TGTGCCAGCAGCTCACGGGCCGCTCCGGGCAATGAGCAGTTCTTC. As protein: CASSSRAAPGNEQFF. Supplemented by reference TRBV7-9 and TRBJ2-1, the full variable domain reads DTGVSQNPRHKITKRGQNVTFRCDPISEHNRLYWYRQTLGQGPEFLTYFQNEAQLEKSRLLSDRFSAERPKGSFSTLEIQRTEQGDSAMYLCASSSRAAPGNEQFFGPGTRLTVL.

V gene TRBV2 combines with J gene TRBJ2-5; TRBD1 aligns across 9 bases. Germline V gene data show CDR1 as SNHLY and CDR2 as FYNNEI. This CDR3 contains 15 residues. V lost 4 bases and J lost 5; bases outside the gene matches: 8. The CDR3: CASSAGTGLWETQYF. The CDR3 coding sequence is TGTGCCAGCAGTGCGGGGACAGGGTTATGGGAGACCCAGTACTTC.

This chain links TRBV6-4 with TRBJ1-5, with unresolved D. Between the trimmed V and J ends, which lost 6 bases and 3 bases, there was a span of 6 bases. The length of the CDR3 is 12 residues. Looked up from germline, CDR1 is MRHNA and CDR2 is SNTAGT. The CDR3 DNA sequence: TGTGCCAGCAGGAGGGTCAATCAGCCCCAGCATTTT. It codes for CASRRVNQPQHF.

The chain has TRBV30 and TRBJ2-2; the D gene is possibly TRBD1 (5 bases). Trimming removed 4 bases from V and 4 bases from J, with 7 bases in between. Germline V gene data show CDR1 as GTSNPN and CDR2 as SVGIG (reference sequence). This CDR3 contains 12 residues. The CDR3 nucleotides read TGTGCCTGGACAGGGCCCACCGGGGAGCTGTTTTTT. Protein: CAWTGPTGELFF.

The CDR3 spells CASSLAAQGGEAFF. CDR3 in DNA: TGCGCCAGCAGCTTGGCCGCACAGGGCGGTGAAGCTTTCTTT. V is TRBV5-1 and J is TRBJ1-1, with D perhaps matching TRBD1 (6 bases). Germline-derived CDR1 and CDR2 are SGHRS and YFSETQ. V was clipped by 0 bases and J by 7 bases, with 13 bases between them. The CDR3 runs to 14 residues.

The chain employs TRBV6-2 or TRBV6-3 and TRBJ2-1; TRBD2 matches 11 bases. Germline values: CDR1 MNHEY, CDR2 SVGEGT. CDR3 length equals 16 residues. V was pared by 3 bases and J by 9 bases, with 10 bases of the junction left unmatched. CDR3: CASSYWGSGGAREQFF. The CDR3 nucleotides read TGTGCCAGCAGTTATTGGGGTAGCGGGGGGGCGCGTGAGCAGTTCTTC.

The J gene is TRBJ2-7, the V gene TRBV6-5; 12 bases agree with TRBD1. The J segment lost 6 bases and the V segment lost 10 bases, leaving 4 bases of the junction unmatched. This CDR3 region has 12 residues. CDR1 MNHEY and CDR2 SVGAGI come from the germline V gene. The CDR3 DNA reads as TGTGCCATCGGGACAGGGGGCGGCGAGCAGTACTTC. It codes for CAIGTGGGEQYF.

This clone is a singleton in its sample. The chain has TRBV4-2 and TRBJ1-2; D gene unclear. This CDR3 has 17 amino acids. Germline CDR1 is LGHNA and CDR2 is YNFKEQ. Trimming took off 0 bases at V and 0 bases at J, with 14 bases between the two ends. The CDR3: CASSQELRDGANYGYTF. CDR3 coding DNA: TGTGCCAGCAGCCAAGAGCTCCGAGATGGGGCTAACTATGGCTACACCTTC.

This clone has only a few counts. This sequence joins TRBV19 and TRBJ1-5, with D possibly TRBD1 on 6 matching bases. This CDR3 is 13 amino acids long. Trimming shortened V by 5 bases and J by 3 bases, and 8 bases separated the two germline ends. Germline CDR1 LNHDA, CDR2 SQIVND (reference sequence). The CDR3 sequence is CASSPGHNQPQHF. CDR3 bases: TGTGCCAGTAGTCCGGGACACAATCAGCCCCAGCATTTT. The full variable domain, in which reference TRBV19 and TRBJ1-5 provide the parts outside the CDR3, is DGGITQSPKYLFRKEGQNVTLSCEQNLNHDAMYWYRQDPGQGLRLIYYSQIVNDFQKGDIAEGYSVSREKKESFPLTVTSAQKNPTAFYLCASSPGHNQPQHFGDGTRLSIL.

The V and J genes are TRBV30 and TRBJ1-1; 12 nucleotides align to TRBD1. This CDR3 has 13 residues. Germline CDR1 reads GTSNPN; CDR2 reads SVGIG (reference sequence). Trimming cost V 4 bases and J 8 bases; bases outside gene matches: 5. The CDR3 DNA reads TGTGCCTGGAATCGGGGGACAGGGGGCGAAGCTTTCTTT. Its translation: CAWNRGTGGEAFF.

Concerning this clone itself: The identical CDR3 is also encoded by other nucleotide sequences in the sample. The rearrangement links TRBV29-1 to TRBJ2-7; the D gene is possibly TRBD2 (6 bases). The V end was cut by 2 bases, the J end by 3 bases, with 8 bases between. Germline CDR1 SQVTM, CDR2 ANQGSEA. There are 12 residues in the CDR3. CDR3 loop: CSVESRDYEQYF. The CDR3 nucleotides read TGCAGCGTTGAATCGCGGGACTACGAGCAGTACTTC.

The rearrangement uses TRBV18 and TRBJ1-1, with 12 bases fitting TRBD1. This CDR3 is 17 amino acids long. V lost 0 bases to trimming and J lost 0 bases; unmatched junction nucleotides: 2. Germline values: CDR1 KGHSH, CDR2 LQKENI. In DNA form, the CDR3 reads TGTGCCAGCTCACCACCGGGACAGGGGGCGCTGAACACTGAAGCTTTCTTT. Translated: CASSPPGQGALNTEAFF.

The chain joins TRBV9 to TRBJ1-1; a weak D match, TRBD1 (5 bases). V lost 0 bases and J lost 5, with 11 bases in between. There are 14 residues in the CDR3. Germline CDR1 and CDR2: SGDLS and YYNGEE. The CDR3 DNA is TGTGCCAGCAGCGTAGGTAGGCGGGGGACTGAAGCTTTCTTT. Translation gives CASSVGRRGTEAFF.

This rearrangement joins TRBV27 to TRBJ2-7; 10 bases match TRBD1. Trimming removed 5 bases from V and 0 bases from J; junction bases left unmatched: 7. The CDR3 covers 16 residues. Germline V gives CDR1 MNHEY, CDR2 SMNVEV (reference sequence). CDR3 protein: CASSANRDRGSYEQYF. The CDR3 DNA follows: TGTGCCAGCAGTGCGAACCGGGACAGGGGCTCCTACGAGCAGTACTTC.

This chain links TRBV5-1 with TRBJ2-1, with TRBD1 identical over 8 bases. Per germline, CDR1 SGHRS and CDR2 YFSETQ. V lost 4 bases to trimming and J lost 10 bases; unmatched junction nucleotides: 4. CDR3 size: 12 residues. This chain's CDR3 is CASSRPGGEQFF. In DNA, the CDR3 is TGCGCCAGCAGCCGCCCAGGGGGCGAGCAGTTCTTC.

This clone was observed a single time. CDR3: CASSSSASGGAYNEQFF. CDR3 bases: TGCGCCAGCAGCTCCTCGGCTAGCGGGGGGGCCTACAATGAGCAGTTCTTC. V is TRBV5-1 and J is TRBJ2-1; 12 nucleotides align to TRBD2. The CDR3 loop spans 17 amino acids. From germline, CDR1 is SGHRS and CDR2 YFSETQ. Trimming took 3 bases from V and 2 from J; bases not matched to a gene: 6. Drawing the rest from reference TRBV5-1 and TRBJ2-1, the complete variable domain is KAGVTQTPRYLIKTRGQQVTLSCSPISGHRSVSWYQQTPGQGLQFLFEYFSETQRNKGNFPGRFSGRQFSNSRSEMNVSTLELGDSALYLCASSSSASGGAYNEQFFGPGTRLTVL.

CDR3 nucleotides: TGTGCTAGTGGACCAGGGGTAAACACCATATATTTT. Translated: CASGPGVNTIYF. The V gene is TRBV12-5, the J gene TRBJ1-3, with D perhaps matching TRBD1 (6 bases). V lost 6 bases and J lost 6, with 9 bases in between. This CDR3 contains 12 residues. The germline CDR1 and CDR2 sequences are LGHNT and FRNRAP.

The chain carries TRBV3-1 (or the pseudogene TRBV3-2) and TRBJ1-1; D not resolved. Germline V gene sequence: CDR1 LGHDT, CDR2 YNNKEL (reference sequence). The CDR3 length is 13 residues. The V end was cut by 1 base, the J end by 5 bases, with 8 bases between. The CDR3 sequence is CASSQGTGTEAFF. CDR3 coding DNA: TGTGCCAGCAGCCAAGGGACTGGGACTGAAGCTTTCTTT.